This T cell receptor (beta chain) was found in a study of OX40 agonist ivuxolimab in advanced cancers. For the study at large: Clinicians treated patients with ivuxolimab, an agonistic anti-OX40 (CD134) antibody. The study enrolled dose-escalation patients with hepatocellular carcinoma, melanoma, renal cell or head and neck cancer. Study findings and constraints: At doses 0.1 to 3.0 mg/kg, CD4+ and CD8+ clones expanded.

The assay was immunoSEQ multiplex PCR, and TCRdb's table has in-frame clones only and misses some. The sample gives around 67,000 clones, approximately 84% of which show up once; 2% to 2.5% is in the top ten. Trimming removed 4 bases at V and 0 bases at J, with 5 bases between. Germline lookup yields CDR1 SGDLS and CDR2 YYNGEE. There are 13 residues in the CDR3. Sampling of blood occurred at baseline, cycle 4 day 1, and cycle 7 day 1. The count of this clone is one. The antigen is not known. V is TRBV9 and J is TRBJ1-5; the D is unclear. The clonotype comes from an adult with an advanced solid tumor such as melanoma, head and neck, liver or kidney cancer. The specimen was CD4+ or CD8+ T cells sorted from blood, collected in a trial of the OX40 agonist ivuxolimab. In DNA, the CDR3 is TGTGCCAGCAGCTCATATAGCAATCAGCCCCAGCATTTT. It translates to CASSSYSNQPQHF.